This record covers a single T cell receptor (beta chain). Its target is unknown. The junction had 11 bases not matched to a gene; V was cut back by 9 bases and J by 6 bases. Germline V CDR1 and CDR2: LNHDA, SQIVND (reference sequence). The CDR3 spans 14 residues. The source of the sample is a study of T cell responses to AZD1222 COVID-19 vaccine. Study findings and constraints: White British ancestry dominated among donors, who included more females, and clonal diversity was possibly underestimated. Among spike-specific TCRs, nearly half reportedly target unmutated variant regions.

Measured with immunoSEQ multiplex PCR; TCRdb has only the in-frame clones, and not every one. The sample records fewer than 200,000 clones, about nine tenths being singletons. The material sequenced was peripheral blood, taken on day 0 of AZD1222 vaccination. The chain recombines TRBV19 with TRBJ1-2; TRBD1 matches 9 bases. The TCR was taken from an adult in good health. Written as DNA, the CDR3 is TGTGCCAGCCGCGACAGGGGGAAAGGGGATGGCTACACCTTC. This gives the protein CASRDRGKGDGYTF.